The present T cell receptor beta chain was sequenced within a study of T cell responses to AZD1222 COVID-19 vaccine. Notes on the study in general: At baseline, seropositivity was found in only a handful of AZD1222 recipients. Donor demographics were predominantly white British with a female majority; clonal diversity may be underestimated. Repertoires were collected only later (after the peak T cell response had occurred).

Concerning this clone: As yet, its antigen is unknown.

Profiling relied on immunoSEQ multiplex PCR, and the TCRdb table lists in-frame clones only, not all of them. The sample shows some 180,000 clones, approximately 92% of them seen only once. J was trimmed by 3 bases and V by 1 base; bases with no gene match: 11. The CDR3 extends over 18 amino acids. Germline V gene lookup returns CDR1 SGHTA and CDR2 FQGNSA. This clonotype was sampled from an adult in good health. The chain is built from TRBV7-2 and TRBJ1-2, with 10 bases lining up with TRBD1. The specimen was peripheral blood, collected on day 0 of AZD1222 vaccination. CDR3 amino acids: CASSLEGGDRGAYYGYTF. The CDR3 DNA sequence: TGTGCCAGCAGCTTAGAGGGCGGGGACAGGGGAGCCTACTATGGCTACACCTTC.